The 10 T cell receptor beta chains in this list originate from one sample, sequenced in a study of blood T cell repertoires in COVID-19 (dated by TCRdb to the early 2020s). Libraries came from the immunoSEQ multiplex PCR assay. TCRdb holds this immuneACCESS table with in-frame rearrangements only. Some clones are missing; in checked studies, unresolved V genes explain under half, and the rest has no known cause. The sample yields 180,000 or so clones; roughly 87% were counted once. The ten top clones hold approximately 8.7% of the sample. The sequenced material came from peripheral blood. The receptors originated from a woman aged 70-85 years with acute or convalescent COVID-19.

The rearrangement uses TRBV7-2 and TRBJ2-5, with D tentatively TRBD1 (5 bases). V was clipped by 0 bases and J by 4 bases, with 9 bases between them. The CDR3 length is 14 residues. CDR1 and CDR2 (germline): SGHTA, FQGNSA. The CDR3 DNA reads TGTGCCAGCAGCTTAGCAGGGGTGGGAGAGACCCAGTACTTC. Its translation is CASSLAGVGETQYF.

CDR3 DNA sequence: TGTGCCAGCAGTTCCGGACTAGGAAACTACAATGAGCAGTTCTTC. Its translation is CASSSGLGNYNEQFF. The rearrangement uses TRBV28 and TRBJ2-1, with 7 positions matching TRBD2. CDR3 size: 15 residues. Germline-derived CDR1 and CDR2 are MDHEN and SYDVKM. The V gene end was trimmed by 4 bases and the J gene end by 3 bases; junction bases not matched to a gene: 6.

The CDR3 reads CASSLPPDTQYF. The CDR3 nucleotides are TGTGCCAGCAGTCTCCCCCCCGATACGCAGTATTTT. The J gene is TRBJ2-3, the V gene TRBV2; D remains unclear. The CDR3 is made up of 12 amino acids. Germline values: CDR1 SNHLY, CDR2 FYNNEI. Deletions cut 5 bases from V and 6 bases from J, with 9 bases between.

This clone was observed a single time. The chain joins TRBV7-9 to TRBJ2-3; possible D gene TRBD1, 5 bases. From germline, CDR1 is SEHNR and CDR2 FQNEAQ (reference sequence). V was trimmed by 2 bases and J by 1 base, leaving 7 bases between them. CDR3 size: 14 residues. The CDR3: CASSLIQGTDTQYF. CDR3 bases: TGTGCCAGCAGCTTAATACAGGGCACAGATACGCAGTATTTT.

This sequence joins TRBV5-4 and TRBJ2-7; D gene ambiguous. The CDR3 has 11 residues. Germline V CDR1 and CDR2: SGHNT, YYREEE (reference sequence). The V end lost 1 base, the J end lost 5 bases, and 4 bases lay between the germline ends. The CDR3 spells CASSLTDEQYF. CDR3 nucleotides: TGTGCCAGCAGCTTGACAGACGAGCAGTACTTC.

This clone was recorded a few times. V is TRBV4-1 and J is TRBJ1-2; tentative D call: TRBD1 (5 bases). CDR3 length: 15 amino acids. Germline lookup yields CDR1 MGHRA and CDR2 YSYEKL. Trimming pared 0 bases from V and 8 bases from J, leaving 16 bases between. The CDR3 DNA follows: TGCGCCAGCAGCCAAGATATTTCCAGGGTGACGGGCTACACCTTC. The encoded protein is CASSQDISRVTGYTF.

The chain links TRBV7-3 to TRBJ2-1; D is possibly TRBD1 (6 bases). Trimming stripped 4 bases from V and 5 bases from J, with 9 bases between. CDR1 and CDR2 from the germline V gene are SGHTA and FQGTGA. The CDR3 covers 13 residues. The CDR3 DNA reads as TGTGCCAGCAGCTCTACAGGGAACAATGAGCAGTTCTTC. This gives the protein CASSSTGNNEQFF. The full variable domain, its missing parts supplied by reference TRBV7-3 and TRBJ2-1, is GAGVSQTPSNKVTEKGKYVELRCDPISGHTALYWYRQSLGQGPEFLIYFQGTGAADDSGLPNDRFFAVRPEGSVSTLKIQRTERGDSAVYLCASSSTGNNEQFFGPGTRLTVL.

The rearrangement joins TRBV14 to TRBJ2-1; 11 positions match TRBD1. The CDR3 extends over 13 amino acids. Unmatched junction bases numbered 0, after V lost 4 bases and J lost 7 bases. Germline values: CDR1 SGHDN, CDR2 FVKESK. CDR3 coding DNA: TGTGCCAGCAGCCGGGACAGGGGGAATGAGCAGTTCTTC. This sequence encodes CASSRDRGNEQFF.

In this sample, this clone turned up a few times. The chain is built from TRBV6-2 or TRBV6-3 and TRBJ1-1; 7 nucleotides line up with TRBD1. There are 14 residues in the CDR3. Germline CDR1 is MNHEY and CDR2 is SVGEGT. The V gene end was trimmed by 6 bases and the J gene end by 2 bases; junction bases not matched to a gene: 6. As DNA, the CDR3 is TGTGCCAGCAGCCCGACAGGGTTTAACACTGAAGCTTTCTTT. Translated: CASSPTGFNTEAFF.

This clone has a handful of counts. The same CDR3 can be traced to other DNA sequences in this sample. J is TRBJ1-2 and V is TRBV2, with D maybe TRBD1 (5 bases). This CDR3 has 13 residues. Per germline, CDR1 SNHLY and CDR2 FYNNEI. Trimming shortened V by 3 bases and J by 4 bases, and 9 bases separated the two germline ends. This CDR3 is CASSDLGLYGYTF. DNA for the CDR3: TGTGCCAGCAGTGATCTGGGACTCTATGGCTACACCTTC.